The 23 T cell receptor beta chains given below trace back to one sample, sequenced in a study of cytomegalovirus exposure and HLA in healthy donors. The PCR ran on 60 Vbeta and 13 Jbeta primers. Sequencing was performed with immunoSEQ multiplex PCR; in TCRdb, only in-frame clones are kept and a portion is missing. The data show about 41,000 clones, and the top ten clones hold 6.2%. The sample taken for sequencing was PBMCs. The receptors come from a man aged 25 to 40 in good health and CMV-seronegative.

This chain links TRBV29-1 with TRBJ2-3; D might be TRBD2 (6 bases). The CDR3 loop spans 13 amino acids. Germline CDR1 reads SQVTM; CDR2 reads ANQGSEA. Deletions cut 6 bases from V and 2 bases from J, with 12 bases between. In DNA, the CDR3 is TGCAGCGTCGAGAGACTAGTCACAGATACGCAGTATTTT. Encoded protein: CSVERLVTDTQYF.

The DNA for the CDR3 is TGTGCCAGCAGGACTAGCGGGGGCACAGATACGCAGTATTTT. Translating gives CASRTSGGTDTQYF. The chain uses TRBV13 and TRBJ2-3, with 11 bases identical to TRBD2. CDR1 is PRHDT, CDR2 FYEKMQ, per germline (reference sequence). V lost 6 bases, J lost 1 base, and 0 bases stayed unmatched. CDR3 size: 14 residues.

The DNA of the CDR3 is TGTGCCAGCAGCCGCGAGGGGGCGCAGTATTTT. Translation gives CASSREGAQYF. The chain uses TRBV9 and TRBJ2-3; D might be TRBD1 (6 bases). Trimming removed 4 bases at V and 10 bases at J, with 10 bases between. The germline V gene encodes CDR1 SGDLS and CDR2 YYNGEE. CDR3 length: 11 amino acids. Drawing the rest from reference TRBV9 and TRBJ2-3, the complete variable domain is DSGVTQTPKHLITATGQRVTLRCSPRSGDLSVYWYQQSLDQGLQFLIQYYNGEERAKGNILERFSAQQFPDLHSELNLSSLELGDSALYFCASSREGAQYFGPGTRLTVL.

In nucleotides, the CDR3 is TGTGCCAGCAGCCCTAAGGTCCAGGTCGAGCAGTACTTC. Translation: CASSPKVQVEQYF. This sequence joins TRBV7-9 and TRBJ2-7; the D is unclear. V lost 5 bases to trimming and J lost 6 bases, with 14 bases between them. The V gene's germline CDR1 is SEHNR and CDR2 FQNEAQ (reference sequence). This CDR3 has 13 residues. The variable domain in full, completed from reference TRBV7-9 and TRBJ2-7, reads DTGVSQNPRHKITKRGQNVTFRCDPISEHNRLYWYRQTLGQGPEFLTYFQNEAQLEKSRLLSDRFSAERPKGSFSTLEIQRTEQGDSAMYLCASSPKVQVEQYFGPGTRLTVT.

This rearrangement joins TRBV29-1 to TRBJ2-2, with a weak D call TRBD1 (6 bases). V lost 5 bases to trimming and J lost 0 bases, with 10 bases between them. CDR1 is SQVTM, CDR2 ANQGSEA, per germline. The CDR3 length is 14 residues. The CDR3: CSVRQDTNTGELFF. Written as DNA, the CDR3 is TGCAGCGTTAGACAGGACACGAACACCGGGGAGCTGTTTTTT.

The genes are TRBV7-9 and TRBJ1-1, with 8 bases matching TRBD1. The germline V gene encodes CDR1 SEHNR and CDR2 FQNEAQ (reference sequence). The CDR3 is 17 residues long. The V and J ends lost 7 bases and 4 bases, in that order; junction bases with no gene match: 17. The CDR3 region is CASTSRQGARSATEAFF. The CDR3 coding sequence is TGTGCCAGCACCTCCCGGCAGGGGGCGCGTTCAGCCACTGAAGCTTTCTTT.

The J gene is TRBJ2-7, the V gene TRBV7-9, with a tentative D call TRBD2 (6 bases). V was cut by 5 bases and J by 1 base, with 12 bases left in between. The CDR3 sequence is 14 residues long. Germline V gene sequence: CDR1 SEHNR, CDR2 FQNEAQ (reference sequence). In nucleotides, the CDR3 is TGTGCCAGCAGCCTTAGCGGAGCATCCTACGAGCAGTACTTC. Residues: CASSLSGASYEQYF.

The rearrangement links TRBV30 to TRBJ1-5; a weak D match, TRBD1 (5 bases). The CDR3 loop spans 14 amino acids. Trimming removed 0 bases at V and 12 bases at J, with 18 bases between. CDR1 GTSNPN and CDR2 SVGIG come from the germline V gene (reference sequence). As DNA, the CDR3 is TGTGCCTGGAGTGTAGACAGCTCGGGTTCGTTCCAGCATTTT. Protein: CAWSVDSSGSFQHF.

The chain has TRBV13 and TRBJ2-2; 9 nucleotides agree with TRBD2. Unmatched junction bases numbered 25, after V lost 5 bases and J lost 3 bases. CDR3 size: 22 residues. Germline loops: CDR1 PRHDT, CDR2 FYEKMQ (reference sequence). DNA for the CDR3: TGTGCCAGCAGCCCCGATAGGGCGGGGGGGCCGTTGAGCGGGATCGACACCGGGGAGCTGTTTTTT. This translates into CASSPDRAGGPLSGIDTGELFF.

The rearrangement joins TRBV27 to TRBJ1-1, with D maybe TRBD1 (6 bases). The germline V gene has CDR1 MNHEY and CDR2 SMNVEV (reference sequence). The CDR3 has 14 amino acids. V gave up 5 bases and J gave up 0 bases, with 10 bases separating them. The chain's CDR3 is CASSPGHLNTEAFF. The CDR3 nucleotides are TGTGCCAGCAGTCCGGGACACTTGAACACTGAAGCTTTCTTT.

The chain combines TRBV4-2 with TRBJ2-1; 7 bases map to TRBD1. The CDR3 length is 16 residues. V shed 2 bases, J shed 8 bases, and the junction held 12 bases outside the gene matches. CDR1 and CDR2 (germline): LGHNA, YNFKEQ. The CDR3 nucleotides are TGTGCCAGCAGCCAAAATCGAGCCCGACAGGGCGATGAGCAGTTCTTC. This codes for CASSQNRARQGDEQFF.

The chain links TRBV9 to TRBJ2-2; D gene unclear. Trimming pared 4 bases from V and 7 bases from J, leaving 17 bases between. From germline, CDR1 is SGDLS and CDR2 YYNGEE. The CDR3 is made up of 15 amino acids. Written as DNA, the CDR3 is TGTGCCAGCAGCTACCCTGGTGGGCTGGTCGGGGAGCTGTTTTTT. Translation gives CASSYPGGLVGELFF.

The J gene is TRBJ1-2, the V gene TRBV20-1; D gene unclear. This CDR3 contains 11 residues. V was shortened by 3 bases and J by 8 bases, with 10 bases between the two germline ends. CDR1 and CDR2 (germline): DFQATT, SNEGSKA (reference sequence). The CDR3 bases are TGCAGTGCTAGCAGAGGGAACGGCTACACCTTC. Translating gives CSASRGNGYTF.

The CDR3: CASSMREQTYGYTF. The CDR3 DNA sequence: TGTGCCAGTAGTATGAGAGAACAGACCTATGGCTACACCTTC. The chain links TRBV19 to TRBJ1-2, with D unclear. Germline values: CDR1 LNHDA, CDR2 SQIVND (reference sequence). V gave up 3 bases and J gave up 4 bases, with 12 bases separating them. The CDR3 has 14 amino acids.

The V gene is TRBV4-1, the J gene TRBJ2-7, with a possible D match to TRBD1 (6 bases). V lost 5 bases and J 5 bases, leaving 13 bases between the germline ends. CDR1 is MGHRA, CDR2 YSYEKL, per germline. The CDR3 has 13 amino acids. The CDR3 DNA is TGCGCCAGCAGCGCGGACCCAGGGGACGAGCAGTACTTC. Translation gives CASSADPGDEQYF.

The V and J genes are TRBV6-6 and TRBJ1-5; 9 bases agree with TRBD1. V lost 6 bases, J lost 5 bases, and 2 bases stayed unmatched. This CDR3 comprises 13 residues. Germline V gene data show CDR1 as MNHNY and CDR2 as SVGAGI (reference sequence). The CDR3 loop reads CASRGQGDQPQHF. The CDR3 coding sequence is TGTGCCAGCAGGGGACAGGGAGATCAGCCCCAGCATTTT.

The chain employs TRBV27 and TRBJ2-3; D possibly corresponds to TRBD2 (5 bases). The CDR3 totals 15 residues. V lost 5 bases and J 2 bases, leaving 14 bases between the germline ends. CDR1 is MNHEY, CDR2 SMNVEV, per germline (reference sequence). CDR3 sequence reads: CASSPDGMITDTQYF. DNA for the CDR3: TGTGCCAGCAGTCCGGACGGGATGATCACAGATACGCAGTATTTT.

This chain connects TRBV4-1 to TRBJ2-5; 12 nucleotides agree with TRBD2. V shed 1 base, J shed 4 bases, and the junction held 7 bases outside the gene matches. This CDR3 comprises 17 residues. The germline V gene has CDR1 MGHRA and CDR2 YSYEKL. CDR3 sequence reads: CASSQASRGLAGETQYF. The CDR3 region has the DNA TGCGCCAGCAGCCAAGCAAGCCGGGGACTAGCGGGAGAGACCCAGTACTTC.

This chain joins TRBV7-9 and TRBJ2-7; 7 bases match TRBD1. The V and J ends lost 2 bases and 2 bases, in that order; junction bases with no gene match: 9. The CDR3 is 16 amino acids. Germline V gene lookup returns CDR1 SEHNR and CDR2 FQNEAQ (reference sequence). The CDR3 nucleotides are TGTGCCAGCAGCTTAAATGGTTACAGGGGAACCTACGAGCAGTACTTC. Translating it yields CASSLNGYRGTYEQYF.

The gene calls are TRBV19 and TRBJ2-3; TRBD2 matches 8 bases. Germline CDR1 LNHDA, CDR2 SQIVND (reference sequence). J was trimmed by 8 bases and V by 0 bases; bases with no gene match: 7. The CDR3 totals 15 residues. The CDR3 bases are TGTGCCAGTAGTATAGACCCCTGGACTAGCAGTACGCAGTATTTT. The encoded protein is CASSIDPWTSSTQYF.

This chain joins TRBV6-1 and TRBJ2-7; D is perhaps TRBD2 (5 bases). The CDR3 spans 13 residues. CDR1 is MNHNS, CDR2 SASEGT, per germline. The ends were cut back, 7 bases at V and 2 bases at J, with 12 bases in the middle. The CDR3 sequence is CASMGVLAYEQYF. The CDR3 DNA is TGTGCCAGCATGGGAGTTTTGGCCTACGAGCAGTACTTC.

The chain employs TRBV6-6 and TRBJ2-7; D may be TRBD1 (6 bases). From germline, CDR1 is MNHNY and CDR2 SVGAGI (reference sequence). CDR3 size: 13 residues. V lost 7 bases to trimming and J lost 4 bases, with 14 bases between them. The CDR3 coding sequence is TGTGCCAGCACGGTTAGTGGACAGTACGAGCAGTACTTC. It yields the protein CASTVSGQYEQYF.

On this clone: The junction departs from the called germline gene at one end, perhaps through a read error. The chain employs TRBV5-1 and TRBJ1-1, with 9 nucleotides matching TRBD1. The CDR3 has 14 residues. Germline CDR1 and CDR2: SGHRS and YFSETQ. CDR3 amino acids: CASSPGTGNTEDFF. DNA of the CDR3: TGCGCCAGCAGCCCTGGGACAGGGAACACTGAAGATTTCTTT.